This entry features one T cell receptor beta chain sequence. Clones were sequenced by immunoSEQ multiplex PCR, and TCRdb holds only the in-frame ones, with some missing. Here the sample spans about 160,000 clones, about 80% being singletons. CDR3 length: 14 residues. CDR1 is SGDLS, CDR2 YYNGEE, per germline. V was shortened by 0 bases and J by 1 base, with 8 bases between the two germline ends. The data derive from a study of blood T cell repertoires in COVID-19. In the study overall: Material from acute and convalescent COVID-19 was sourced from the United States, Italy and Spain.

This clonotype was obtained from a woman over 75 with acute or convalescent COVID-19. The material sequenced was peripheral blood. The chain recombines TRBV9 with TRBJ2-7; D is possibly TRBD1 (5 bases). The CDR3 here is CASSVGTPSYEQYF. CDR3 bases: TGTGCCAGCAGCGTAGGGACACCTTCCTACGAGCAGTACTTC. The full variable domain, rest sourced from reference TRBV9 and TRBJ2-7, is DSGVTQTPKHLITATGQRVTLRCSPRSGDLSVYWYQQSLDQGLQFLIQYYNGEERAKGNILERFSAQQFPDLHSELNLSSLELGDSALYFCASSVGTPSYEQYFGPGTRLTVT.